Presented here are 19 T cell receptor beta chains from one specimen sequenced in a study of T cell responses to AZD1222 COVID-19 vaccine. The data were produced by immunoSEQ multiplex PCR, yet TCRdb's version contains in-frame clones alone and is incomplete. The sample lists 150,000 to 200,000 clones; approximately 93% were seen once. The specimen comprised peripheral blood, sampled on day 0 of AZD1222 vaccination. The receptors were sampled from an adult in good health.

The chain recombines TRBV5-6 with TRBJ2-3, with no clear D. With 1 base removed from V and 2 bases from J, the gap between germline ends came to 11 bases. The CDR3 consists of 15 residues. Germline CDR1 and CDR2: SGHDT and YYEEEE. CDR3 loop: CASSLKTTYTDTQYF. The CDR3 DNA sequence: TGTGCCAGCAGCTTGAAAACTACATACACAGATACGCAGTATTTT.

This chain connects TRBV7-9 to TRBJ2-1, with D unclear. The CDR3 runs 17 residues. Deletions cut 6 bases from V and 3 bases from J, with 21 bases between. From germline, CDR1 is SEHNR and CDR2 FQNEAQ (reference sequence). DNA of the CDR3: TGTGCCAGCAGGCCTACCCTCCGGACGGAGAACTACAATGAGCAGTTCTTC. Translation gives CASRPTLRTENYNEQFF.

The chain couples TRBV30 to TRBJ1-1, with D tentatively TRBD1 (5 bases). Trimming pared 3 bases from V and 4 bases from J, leaving 15 bases between. The CDR3 totals 14 residues. CDR1 and CDR2 (germline): GTSNPN, SVGIG (reference sequence). The CDR3 spells CAWRKMGVGTEAFF. The CDR3 region has the DNA TGTGCCTGGAGAAAAATGGGGGTAGGCACTGAAGCTTTCTTT.

The chain links TRBV19 to TRBJ1-1, with D possibly being TRBD1 (5 bases). V dropped 5 bases and J dropped 7 bases, with 14 bases sitting between them. The V gene's germline CDR1 is LNHDA and CDR2 SQIVND (reference sequence). The CDR3 contains 13 residues. CDR3 loop: CASSGGTYGEAFF. DNA for the CDR3: TGTGCCAGTAGTGGAGGGACTTACGGTGAAGCTTTCTTT.

This clone was seen once. V and J are TRBV3-1 (or the pseudogene TRBV3-2) and TRBJ2-7; the match to TRBD1 covers 11 bases. CDR3 size: 15 residues. Germline V gives CDR1 LGHDT, CDR2 YNNKEL (reference sequence). V shed 4 bases and J 3 bases; nucleotides not matched to a gene: 5. The CDR3 region is CASSRRGQGGYEQYF. CDR3 bases: TGTGCCAGCAGCCGAAGGGGACAGGGGGGCTACGAGCAGTACTTC.

The gene calls are TRBV3-1 (or the pseudogene TRBV3-2) and TRBJ1-5; D gene uncertain. The CDR3 covers 13 residues. Trimming took 4 bases from V and 3 from J, leaving 7 bases between them. Per the germline V gene, CDR1 is LGHDT and CDR2 is YNNKEL (reference sequence). CDR3 sequence reads: CASSRLPNQPQHF. CDR3 in DNA: TGTGCCAGCAGCCGACTACCCAATCAGCCCCAGCATTTT.

The J gene is TRBJ1-6, the V gene TRBV2; maybe TRBD1 (6 bases). Trimming removed 0 bases at V and 6 bases at J, with 9 bases between. The CDR3 sequence is 15 residues long. Germline V gene data show CDR1 as SNHLY and CDR2 as FYNNEI. DNA for the CDR3: TGTGCCAGCAGTGAAGCAGGGGGATTTAATTCACCCCTCCACTTT. It codes for CASSEAGGFNSPLHF. Supplemented by reference TRBV2 and TRBJ1-6, the full variable domain reads EPEVTQTPSHQVTQMGQEVILRCVPISNHLYFYWYRQILGQKVEFLVSFYNNEISEKSEIFDDQFSVERPDGSNFTLKIRSTKLEDSAMYFCASSEAGGFNSPLHFGNGTRLTVT.

This chain joins TRBV7-9 and TRBJ1-6; no clear D. The V gene lost 2 bases and the J gene lost 11 bases, with 7 bases spanning the gap. Germline-derived CDR1 and CDR2 are SEHNR and FQNEAQ (reference sequence). There are 12 residues in the CDR3. The CDR3 DNA reads TGTGCCAGCAGCTTATTAAGCGCACCCCTCCACTTT. It yields the protein CASSLLSAPLHF.

V gene TRBV29-1 combines with J gene TRBJ2-3; 11 bases match TRBD2. Per germline, CDR1 SQVTM and CDR2 ANQGSEA. V shed 6 bases, J shed 4 bases, and the junction held 9 bases outside the gene matches. This CDR3 is built from 15 residues. This CDR3 is CSVGTSGGAADTQYF. The CDR3 bases are TGCAGCGTGGGTACTAGCGGGGGAGCGGCAGATACGCAGTATTTT.

The rearrangement uses TRBV27 and TRBJ1-1; D is uncertain. CDR3 length equals 13 residues. V lost 3 bases and J 1 base, leaving 6 bases between the germline ends. Looked up from germline, CDR1 is MNHEY and CDR2 is SMNVEV (reference sequence). As DNA, the CDR3 is TGTGCCAGCAGTTTGAGTTGGAACACTGAAGCTTTCTTT. Its translation is CASSLSWNTEAFF.

The chain couples TRBV28 to TRBJ2-7; possible D gene TRBD1, 6 bases. This CDR3 comprises 12 residues. Trimming left V 5 bases short and J 6 bases short, with 11 bases between. Per the germline V gene, CDR1 is MDHEN and CDR2 is SYDVKM. The chain's CDR3 is CASSVQGLEQYF. CDR3 sequence (DNA): TGTGCCAGCAGTGTACAGGGTCTCGAGCAGTACTTC.

This chain links TRBV29-1 with TRBJ1-1; TRBD1 aligns across 9 bases. This CDR3 region has 13 residues. J lost 1 base, V lost 7 bases, and 4 bases had no gene match. The germline V gene encodes CDR1 SQVTM and CDR2 ANQGSEA. The CDR3 is CSAPGQGNTEAFF. The CDR3 DNA follows: TGCAGCGCGCCGGGACAGGGGAACACTGAAGCTTTCTTT.

The chain couples TRBV11-3 to TRBJ1-2; D is unclear. The CDR3 extends over 14 amino acids. V dropped 5 bases and J dropped 0 bases, with 10 bases sitting between them. In germline, CDR1 is SGHNT, CDR2 YENEEA. CDR3 amino acids: CASSAVAANYGYTF. CDR3 coding DNA: TGTGCCAGCAGCGCCGTTGCAGCTAACTATGGCTACACCTTC.

This chain connects TRBV6-5 to TRBJ2-1; TRBD1 might be the D (6 bases). This CDR3 region has 13 residues. CDR1 is MNHEY, CDR2 SVGAGI, per germline. V lost 8 bases to trimming and J lost 4 bases, with 12 bases between them. The CDR3 sequence: CASGTHLYNEQFF. In DNA form, the CDR3 reads TGTGCCAGCGGGACACATCTATACAATGAGCAGTTCTTC.

This clone showed up just a few times. V and J are TRBV29-1 and TRBJ1-2; tentative D call: TRBD1 (6 bases). V dropped 3 bases and J dropped 5 bases, with 13 bases sitting between them. The germline CDR1 and CDR2 sequences are SQVTM and ANQGSEA. The CDR3 covers 13 residues. The CDR3 nucleotides are TGCAGCGTTGAGGAAGACAGGACGTATGGCTACACCTTC. Encoded protein: CSVEEDRTYGYTF.

This chain links TRBV28 with TRBJ1-5; TRBD1 is a possible D gene (6 bases). There are 16 residues in the CDR3. In germline, CDR1 is MDHEN, CDR2 SYDVKM. The germline V and J ends were trimmed by 3 bases and 1 base, with 13 bases remaining between them. Here the CDR3 DNA reads TGTGCCAGCAGTTTCGGGAACAGGGCCAGCAATCAGCCCCAGCATTTT. Translation: CASSFGNRASNQPQHF.

The V and J genes are TRBV29-1 and TRBJ2-7; possibly TRBD1 or TRBD2 for D (6 bases each). This CDR3 is 13 amino acids long. Trimming pared 6 bases from V and 5 bases from J, leaving 17 bases between. Germline CDR1 SQVTM, CDR2 ANQGSEA. CDR3 in amino acids: CSVKGGGRDEQYF. The CDR3 DNA is TGCAGCGTGAAGGGGGGAGGTCGCGACGAGCAGTACTTC.

The chain links TRBV11-2 to TRBJ2-7; no reliable D call. This CDR3 region has 16 residues. Germline-derived CDR1 and CDR2 are SGHAT and FQNNGV. V lost 3 bases to trimming and J lost 5 bases, with 20 bases between them. The CDR3 protein is CASSFREFGARDEQYF. In DNA, the CDR3 is TGTGCCAGCAGCTTCCGAGAATTCGGAGCTAGAGACGAGCAGTACTTC. Based on the CDR3 plus reference TRBV11-2 and TRBJ2-7, the full variable domain is EAGVAQSPRYKIIEKRQSVAFWCNPISGHATLYWYQQILGQGPKLLIQFQNNGVVDDSQLPKDRFSAERLKGVDSTLKIQPAKLEDSAVYLCASSFREFGARDEQYFGPGTRLTVT.

This clone was observed a single time. The chain combines TRBV5-1 with TRBJ2-1; D may be TRBD1 (7 bases). Trimming took off 4 bases at V and 4 bases at J, with 18 bases between the two ends. The CDR3 totals 16 residues. Germline V lookup: CDR1 SGHRS, CDR2 YFSETQ. CDR3 sequence: CASSRGDSGPYNEQFF. The CDR3 DNA follows: TGCGCCAGCAGCAGGGGGGACAGCGGTCCTTACAATGAGCAGTTCTTC.